Each of the 19 T cell receptor beta chains below was sequenced from the same sample in a study of T-cell memory formation after mild COVID-19. Each CDR3 protein is one row after TCRdb ran MiXCR on the 5' RACE reads. The table lists some 270,000 distinct CDR3 sequences, about 16% of them singletons. Sequencing used PBMCs or a T cell subset sorted from them (not recorded which). The origin of the receptors is an adult woman who had mild COVID-19 (a few samples of this study predate the infection). Cell type and time point are not known.

In this sample, this clonotype turned up many times. This chain joins TRBV7-8 and TRBJ2-1; 8 bases match TRBD2. Germline assignment: CDR1 SGHVS and CDR2 FQNEAQ. The CDR3 totals 15 residues. Unmatched junction bases numbered 5, after V lost 3 bases and J lost 4 bases. In DNA, the CDR3 is TGTGCCAGCAGCTTGGGCAGCGGGGGATACAATGAGCAGTTCTTC. Its protein product is CASSLGSGGYNEQFF.

DNA for the CDR3: TGTGCCAGCAGCCCAGGGGGTTTATCCTACGAGCAGTACTTC. Translation gives CASSPGGLSYEQYF. The genes are TRBV5-4 and TRBJ2-7; TRBD1 matches at 7 bases. Germline trimming cut 4 bases from V and 1 base from J; bases unmatched to any gene: 5. The CDR3 covers 14 residues. CDR1 is SGHNT and CDR2 is YYREEE in the germline V gene (reference sequence).

This chain links TRBV14 with TRBJ2-1, with D tentatively TRBD1 (6 bases). The germline V gene has CDR1 SGHDN and CDR2 FVKESK. V shed 3 bases and J shed 3 bases, with 12 bases lying between them. This CDR3 is 15 amino acids long. The DNA for the CDR3 is TGTGCCAGCAGCCAGGCGCAGGGGTACTACAATGAGCAGTTCTTC. This encodes CASSQAQGYYNEQFF. The variable domain in full, with the rest retrieved from reference TRBV14 and TRBJ2-1, is EAGVTQFPSHSVIEKGQTVTLRCDPISGHDNLYWYRRVMGKEIKFLLHFVKESKQDESGMPNNRFLAERTGGTYSTLKVQPAELEDSGVYFCASSQAQGYYNEQFFGPGTRLTVL.

The sample holds many counts of this clonotype. This rearrangement joins TRBV4-3 to TRBJ2-1, with 12 nucleotides matching TRBD2. This CDR3 region has 14 residues. The germline CDR1 and CDR2 sequences are LGHNA and YSLEER. J gave up 14 bases and V 0 bases, and 5 bases lay outside the gene matches. For the CDR3, the DNA is TGCGCCAGCAGCCAAGATCAGACTAGCGGGAGTAAGTTCTTC. It translates to CASSQDQTSGSKFF.

Note on this clonotype: The CDR3 carries no conserved terminal phenylalanine or tryptophan, so it likely arises from a read error. No DNA is shown, since the ends of the CDR3 on it are uncertain; the CDR3 is the one TCRdb lists. This chain links TRBV6-2 or TRBV6-3 with TRBJ2-5; the table's D call TRBD2 went unverified against the DNA. In germline, CDR1 is MNHEY, CDR2 SVGEGT. Termini included, the CDR3 measures 13 amino acids. The chain's CDR3 is CASSPGLAGRIVL.

This chain connects TRBV27 to TRBJ2-5; D gene uncertain. This CDR3 has 13 residues. Germline CDR1 reads MNHEY; CDR2 reads SMNVEV (reference sequence). V was pared by 3 bases and J by 3 bases, with 8 bases between. The CDR3 here is CASSFRQEETQYF. The CDR3 DNA reads as TGTGCCAGCAGTTTTCGCCAGGAAGAGACCCAGTACTTC.

The V call is TRBV20-1, the J call TRBJ2-7; 7 bases are shared with TRBD1. The CDR3 spans 12 residues. From germline, CDR1 is DFQATT and CDR2 SNEGSKA (reference sequence). J lost 2 bases, V lost 5 bases, and 3 bases had no gene match. CDR3 nucleotides: TGCAGTGCTCGGGACAGTACCTACGAGCAGTACTTC. Translation: CSARDSTYEQYF.

This clonotype was found many times. At one of its ends the junction is not consistent with the germline gene, which may arise from a read error. The chain uses TRBV5-1 and TRBJ2-3; tentative D call: TRBD2 (5 bases). CDR3 length: 13 residues. Per germline, CDR1 SGHRS and CDR2 YFSETQ. CDR3 amino acids: CASSSGSTDTQYF. CDR3 DNA: TGTGCCAGCAGTTCGGGGAGCACAGATACGCAGTATTTT.

J is TRBJ1-4 and V is TRBV12-3 or TRBV12-4; D is possibly TRBD1 (5 bases). V was cut by 6 bases and J by 7 bases, with 15 bases left in between. The CDR3 consists of 14 residues. Here the CDR3 DNA reads TGTGCCAGCAGGTCCCGGGGCGCCCTTGAAAAACTGTTTTTT. It translates to CASRSRGALEKLFF.

This sequence joins TRBV5-1 and TRBJ2-7, with D tentatively TRBD2 (6 bases). Per germline, CDR1 SGHRS and CDR2 YFSETQ. The CDR3 length is 15 residues. With 9 bases removed from V and 0 bases from J, the gap between germline ends came to 19 bases. CDR3 nucleotides: TGCGCCACCCACCGAGGCGGGATAGGCTCCTACGAGCAGTACTTC. It is translated as CATHRGGIGSYEQYF. The entire variable domain, with the rest obtained from reference TRBV5-1 and TRBJ2-7, is as follows: KAGVTQTPRYLIKTRGQQVTLSCSPISGHRSVSWYQQTPGQGLQFLFEYFSETQRNKGNFPGRFSGRQFSNSRSEMNVSTLELGDSALYLCATHRGGIGSYEQYFGPGTRLTVT.

The sample holds a few counts of this clonotype. The genes are TRBV9 and TRBJ2-5; D uncertain. The V end was cut by 0 bases, the J end by 7 bases, with 10 bases between. The germline CDR1 and CDR2 sequences are SGDLS and YYNGEE. The CDR3 length is 13 residues. The CDR3 here is CASSVELDVTQYF. CDR3 coding DNA: TGTGCCAGCAGCGTAGAACTCGATGTGACCCAGTACTTC.

In this sample, this clonotype turned up a few times. The chain joins TRBV5-1 to TRBJ2-3, with D hard to call. The CDR3 totals 13 residues. Germline V gene lookup returns CDR1 SGHRS and CDR2 YFSETQ. V was shortened by 4 bases and J by 5 bases, with 11 bases between the two germline ends. The CDR3 sequence is CASSVAAEDTQYF. The CDR3 bases are TGCGCCAGCAGCGTTGCAGCTGAAGATACGCAGTATTTT.

J is TRBJ2-7 and V is TRBV24-1; TRBD1 aligns across 7 bases. This CDR3 comprises 16 residues. With V trimmed by 3 bases and J by 3 bases, 10 bases remained unmatched. The germline CDR1 and CDR2 sequences are KGHDR and SFDVKD. Here the CDR3 DNA reads TGTGCCACCAGTGATCCCACAGGGGTGAGGGGCTACGAGCAGTACTTC. Translated, it gives CATSDPTGVRGYEQYF.

This clonotype was seen a few times. The V gene is TRBV6-4, the J gene TRBJ2-1, with 9 bases identical to TRBD1. J lost 7 bases, V lost 7 bases, and 5 bases had no gene match. Germline V gives CDR1 MRHNA, CDR2 SNTAGT. The CDR3 has 13 residues. CDR3 sequence reads: CASKGTGNNEQFF. CDR3 nucleotide sequence: TGTGCCAGCAAGGGGACAGGGAATAATGAGCAGTTCTTC.

V usage is TRBV7-6 and J usage is TRBJ2-1; D not resolved. Germline V gene data show CDR1 as SGHVS and CDR2 as FNYEAQ. CDR3 length: 12 amino acids. Trimming stripped 4 bases from V and 8 bases from J, with 9 bases between. The CDR3 spells CASSSWNHEQFF. Written as DNA, the CDR3 is TGTGCCAGCAGCTCCTGGAATCATGAGCAGTTCTTC.

In this sample, this clonotype turned up a few times. CDR3 loop: CASTLDRSTNEKLFF. The CDR3 DNA reads TGTGCCAGCACCCTGGACAGGTCAACTAATGAAAAACTGTTTTTT. The rearrangement links TRBV2 to TRBJ1-4, with 7 bases aligning to TRBD1. In germline, CDR1 is SNHLY, CDR2 FYNNEI. V dropped 7 bases and J dropped 0; count of bases not matched to a gene: 5. The CDR3 sequence is 15 residues long.

This clonotype appeared a few times. The chain couples TRBV5-1 to TRBJ2-1, with TRBD1 identical over 8 bases. The germline gives CDR1 SGHRS, CDR2 YFSETQ. The J segment lost 8 bases and the V segment lost 0 bases, leaving 10 bases of the junction unmatched. This CDR3 contains 16 residues. In DNA form, the CDR3 reads TGCGCCAGCAGCTTGGAGTGGCAGGGGGCTGGCTATGAGCAGTTCTTC. This codes for CASSLEWQGAGYEQFF.

In this sample, this clonotype turned up a few times. The CDR3 DNA sequence: TGTGCCAGCAGTTACCCGGGACAGGGGAAGACAACTAATGAAAAACTGTTTTTT. It is translated as CASSYPGQGKTTNEKLFF. The chain joins TRBV6-5 to TRBJ1-4; 10 bases are a match to TRBD1. CDR3 size: 18 residues. CDR1 and CDR2 from the germline V gene are MNHEY and SVGAGI. V lost 2 bases to trimming and J lost 0 bases; unmatched junction nucleotides: 6.

Only a few counts were recorded for this clonotype. The chain recombines TRBV20-1 with TRBJ1-1; 12 bases fit TRBD1. After removal of 5 bases from V and 5 bases from J, the junction contained 9 bases not matched to a gene. Germline loops: CDR1 DFQATT, CDR2 SNEGSKA (reference sequence). The CDR3 loop spans 15 amino acids. CDR3 in amino acids: CSAGTGGGFGTEAFF. The CDR3 DNA follows: TGCAGTGCTGGGACAGGGGGCGGTTTCGGTACTGAAGCTTTCTTT.